This TCR beta chain is from a study of blood T cell repertoires in COVID-19. TCRdb keeps only in-frame clones here, not all; method: immunoSEQ multiplex PCR. Here the sample spans hundreds of thousands of clones, 80% to 90% being singletons. Researchers sorted participants into cohorts using their self-reported clinical history. Cohort 3 donors were reported recovered after two negative PCRs, clearance, or symptom resolution. With 5 bases removed from V and 0 bases from J, the gap between germline ends came to 8 bases. This CDR3 is 15 amino acids long. Germline loops: CDR1 SGHTA, CDR2 FQGTGA. This clone was counted once.

This TCR was sampled from a man aged 18-30 years who had recovered from COVID-19. The chain carries TRBV7-3 and TRBJ2-6, with a weak D call TRBD2 (5 bases). Specimen: PBMCs or T cells enriched from blood (not recorded which). The CDR3 DNA is TGTGCCAGCAGCGACACTAGCTCTGGGGCCAACGTCCTGACTTTC. Its translation: CASSDTSSGANVLTF.